This T cell receptor beta chain was observed in a study of cytomegalovirus exposure and HLA in healthy donors. Use of 60 Vbeta and 13 Jbeta primers characterized the PCR. Profiled with immunoSEQ multiplex PCR; TCRdb holds only in-frame clones, not every one. Of under 200,000 clones in the sample, less than 90% were seen once. Trimming cost V 1 base and J 0 bases, with 7 bases left between them. Germline loops: CDR1 LNHDA, CDR2 SQIVND (reference sequence). There are 14 residues in the CDR3. The sequenced material came from PBMCs. The sequence derives from a boy aged 2 to 10 in good health and CMV-seronegative. The V call is TRBV19, the J call TRBJ2-7; D uncertain. CDR3 in amino acids: CASSIGRSSYEQYF. CDR3 in DNA: TGTGCCAGTAGTATAGGCAGAAGCTCCTACGAGCAGTACTTC.